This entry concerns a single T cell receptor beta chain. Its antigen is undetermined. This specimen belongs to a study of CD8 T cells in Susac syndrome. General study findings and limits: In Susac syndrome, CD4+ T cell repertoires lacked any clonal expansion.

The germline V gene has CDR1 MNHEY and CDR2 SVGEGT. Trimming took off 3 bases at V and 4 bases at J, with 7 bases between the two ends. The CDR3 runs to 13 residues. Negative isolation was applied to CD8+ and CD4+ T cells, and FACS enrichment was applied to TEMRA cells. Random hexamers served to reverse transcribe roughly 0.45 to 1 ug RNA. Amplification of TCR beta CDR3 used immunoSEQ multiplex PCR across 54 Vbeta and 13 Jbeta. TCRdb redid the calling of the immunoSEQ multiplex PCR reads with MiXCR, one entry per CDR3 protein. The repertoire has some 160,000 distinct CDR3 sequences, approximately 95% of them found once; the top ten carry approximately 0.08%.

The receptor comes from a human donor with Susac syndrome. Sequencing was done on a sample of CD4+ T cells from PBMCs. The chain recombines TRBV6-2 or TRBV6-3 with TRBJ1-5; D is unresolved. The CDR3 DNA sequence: TGTGCCAGCAGTTATCAGGAGAATCAGCCCCAGCATTTT. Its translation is CASSYQENQPQHF.